What follows are 22 T cell receptor beta chains derived from one specimen sequenced in a study of cytomegalovirus exposure and HLA in healthy donors. PCR was performed using 60 Vbeta and 13 Jbeta primers. Profiled with immunoSEQ multiplex PCR; TCRdb holds only in-frame clones, not every one. The sample lists about 200,000 clones; approximately 88% were seen once. The specimen was PBMCs. These receptors were taken from a boy aged 2 to 10 in good health and CMV-seronegative.

This clone was seen just once. The rearrangement links TRBV7-9 to TRBJ2-1; 10 bases map to TRBD2. CDR1 SEHNR and CDR2 FQNEAQ come from the germline V gene (reference sequence). The J segment lost 13 bases and the V segment lost 1 base, leaving 4 bases of the junction unmatched. This CDR3 contains 13 residues. The CDR3 spells CASSLDTSGDQFF. Here the CDR3 DNA reads TGTGCCAGCAGCTTAGATACTAGCGGGGACCAGTTCTTC.

This clone was detected once. The germline gene is not matched at one end of the junction; a read error may be the cause. The chain carries TRBV5-5 and TRBJ2-7; TRBD2 aligns across 9 bases. The CDR3 is 15 residues long. Per the germline V gene, CDR1 is SGHKS and CDR2 is YYEKEE (reference sequence). The chain's CDR3 is CASTLGSLAGNEQYF. DNA of the CDR3: TGTGCCAGCACCTTGGGCTCCCTAGCGGGAAACGAGCAGTACTTC.

V gene TRBV27 combines with J gene TRBJ2-5; D is possibly TRBD2 (5 bases). Trimming removed 10 bases at V and 3 bases at J, with 21 bases between. Germline-derived CDR1 and CDR2 are MNHEY and SMNVEV (reference sequence). CDR3 size: 15 residues. The CDR3 DNA reads TGTGCCACCATTTGGGATGTGATCGGGAAAGAGACCCAGTACTTC. Translation: CATIWDVIGKETQYF.

CDR3 bases: TGCGCCAGCACCGAAGGCGGGAGCACTGAAGCTTTCTTT. Translated: CASTEGGSTEAFF. J is TRBJ1-1 and V is TRBV10-1; D is undetermined. The germline V gene encodes CDR1 WNHNN and CDR2 SYGVQD (reference sequence). The CDR3 length is 13 residues. Trimming removed 7 bases at V and 4 bases at J, with 13 bases between.

The rearrangement joins TRBV19 to TRBJ1-5; maybe TRBD1 (5 bases). This CDR3 has 10 amino acids. Trimming left V 8 bases short and J 7 bases short, with 6 bases between. Germline V gives CDR1 LNHDA, CDR2 SQIVND (reference sequence). The DNA for the CDR3 is TGTGCCAGTGGGGGGCAGCCCCAGCATTTT. Its translation: CASGGQPQHF.

This sequence joins TRBV7-9 and TRBJ2-2, with D tentatively TRBD2 (5 bases). The ends were cut back, 4 bases at V and 6 bases at J, with 9 bases in the middle. Per germline, CDR1 SEHNR and CDR2 FQNEAQ (reference sequence). The CDR3 contains 13 residues. CDR3 nucleotides: TGTGCCAGCAGCTCCGCGGGCCCCGGGGAGCTGTTTTTT. Protein: CASSSAGPGELFF.

This clone has just one count. The V call is TRBV25-1, the J call TRBJ1-1; D call uncertain. The V end was cut by 7 bases, the J end by 1 base, with 13 bases between. Germline V CDR1 and CDR2: MGHDK, SYGVNS. The CDR3 spans 14 residues. CDR3 region: CASMSQAGNTEAFF. In DNA, the CDR3 is TGTGCCAGCATGTCCCAGGCCGGGAACACTGAAGCTTTCTTT.

V usage is TRBV27 and J usage is TRBJ2-2, with 7 bases identical to TRBD1. With V trimmed by 5 bases and J by 4 bases, 7 bases remained unmatched. The germline V gene has CDR1 MNHEY and CDR2 SMNVEV (reference sequence). The CDR3 has 15 amino acids. DNA of the CDR3: TGTGCCAGCAGTCCCCGACAGGGTGGCACCGGGGAGCTGTTTTTT. Protein sequence: CASSPRQGGTGELFF.

The chain employs TRBV29-1 and TRBJ2-2, with TRBD2 matching over 12 bases. The V gene's germline CDR1 is SQVTM and CDR2 ANQGSEA. This CDR3 region has 17 residues. The V and J ends lost 6 bases and 0 bases, in that order; junction bases with no gene match: 8. The CDR3 DNA sequence: TGCAGCGTCAGACTAGCGGGGGCCCCCTCGAACACCGGGGAGCTGTTTTTT. Translation gives CSVRLAGAPSNTGELFF.

This sequence joins TRBV29-1 and TRBJ1-1; D remains ambiguous. The CDR3 sequence is 14 residues long. Germline assignment: CDR1 SQVTM and CDR2 ANQGSEA. V shed 5 bases and J shed 4 bases, with 17 bases lying between them. For the CDR3, the DNA is TGCAGCGTTCCCCTCGCAAGCGTCGGCACTGAAGCTTTCTTT. Translation: CSVPLASVGTEAFF.

Concerning this clone: This specimen includes other DNA sequences encoding the same CDR3. The genes are TRBV6-1 and TRBJ2-7; 7 bases are shared with TRBD2. The CDR3 is made up of 14 amino acids. Per germline, CDR1 MNHNS and CDR2 SASEGT. The J segment lost 3 bases and the V segment lost 1 base, leaving 3 bases of the junction unmatched. This CDR3 reads CASSEGGLLYEQYF. CDR3 sequence (DNA): TGTGCCAGCAGTGAAGGGGGACTACTCTACGAGCAGTACTTC.

The chain carries TRBV18 and TRBJ2-1, with 8 bases fitting TRBD2. Germline V lookup: CDR1 KGHSH, CDR2 LQKENI. V trimming: 4 bases; J trimming: 4 bases; junction bases outside the gene matches: 3. The CDR3 has 14 amino acids. The CDR3 here is CASSLSGGYNEQFF. CDR3 DNA: TGTGCCAGCTCACTAAGCGGGGGTTACAATGAGCAGTTCTTC.

The V call is TRBV13, the J call TRBJ2-3, with 10 bases that match TRBD2. The CDR3 is 18 amino acids. V lost 5 bases and J lost 0; bases outside the gene matches: 11. The V gene's germline CDR1 is PRHDT and CDR2 FYEKMQ (reference sequence). The CDR3 is CASSLGGAGGPSTDTQYF. The CDR3 DNA follows: TGTGCCAGCAGCCTCGGTGGAGCGGGGGGGCCAAGCACAGATACGCAGTATTTT.

This clone is a singleton in its sample. V and J are TRBV20-1 and TRBJ2-1; 9 positions match TRBD2. The length of the CDR3 is 11 residues. Germline CDR1 reads DFQATT; CDR2 reads SNEGSKA (reference sequence). V was clipped by 5 bases and J by 10 bases; unmatched bases: 3. CDR3 amino acids: CSALAGWEQFF. DNA for the CDR3: TGCAGTGCTCTAGCGGGATGGGAGCAGTTCTTC.

This chain joins TRBV6-1 and TRBJ1-2; no definite D call. The CDR3 has 13 amino acids. Germline CDR1 reads MNHNS; CDR2 reads SASEGT. The germline V and J ends were trimmed by 3 bases and 3 bases, with 8 bases remaining between them. CDR3 coding DNA: TGTGCCAGCAGTGAGGCGGAATACTATGGCTACACCTTC. Its protein is CASSEAEYYGYTF.

The V gene is TRBV10-3, the J gene TRBJ1-1; D might be TRBD1 (6 bases). The germline V and J ends were trimmed by 11 bases and 0 bases, with 13 bases remaining between them. Germline lookup yields CDR1 ENHRY and CDR2 SYGVKD. This CDR3 spans 13 amino acids. The CDR3 nucleotides are TGTGCCTCCGAGGGGGTAATGAACACTGAAGCTTTCTTT. Protein product: CASEGVMNTEAFF.

The chain joins TRBV28 to TRBJ2-5, with TRBD1 matching over 10 bases. Germline CDR1 is MDHEN and CDR2 is SYDVKM. There are 14 residues in the CDR3. With V trimmed by 6 bases and J by 4 bases, 5 bases remained unmatched. In nucleotides, the CDR3 is TGTGCCAGCAGCCGTTGGACAGGGGGAGAGACCCAGTACTTC. Its protein is CASSRWTGGETQYF. The entire variable domain, with the rest obtained from reference TRBV28 and TRBJ2-5, is as follows: DVKVTQSSRYLVKRTGEKVFLECVQDMDHENMFWYRQDPGLGLRLIYFSYDVKMKEKGDIPEGYSVSREKKERFSLILESASTNQTSMYLCASSRWTGGETQYFGPGTRLLVL.

This chain uses TRBV7-8 with TRBJ2-7; TRBD1 agrees at 8 bases. Unmatched junction bases numbered 3, after V lost 3 bases and J lost 2 bases. The CDR3 loop spans 14 amino acids. CDR1 is SGHVS and CDR2 is FQNEAQ in the germline V gene. The CDR3 loop reads CASSLDRAAYEQYF. Written as DNA, the CDR3 is TGTGCCAGCAGCTTGGACAGGGCTGCCTACGAGCAGTACTTC.

V is TRBV21-1 and J is TRBJ1-2. TRBV21-1 is tagged as a pseudogene. The CDR3 loop spans 12 amino acids. CDR3 nucleotides: TGTGCCAGCAGCACGGGAGCTTATGGCTACACCTTC. It specifies CASSTGAYGYTF.

The CDR3 loop is CAWSGASGGAIQETQYF. DNA of the CDR3: TGTGCCTGGAGTGGGGCTAGCGGGGGTGCAATCCAAGAGACCCAGTACTTC. This chain links TRBV30 with TRBJ2-5; 10 nucleotides line up with TRBD2. This CDR3 has 17 amino acids. CDR1 is GTSNPN, CDR2 SVGIG, per germline (reference sequence). V shed 1 base, J shed 1 base, and the junction held 9 bases outside the gene matches.

V usage is TRBV19 and J usage is TRBJ1-5; D ambiguous. CDR1 LNHDA and CDR2 SQIVND come from the germline V gene (reference sequence). The V and J ends lost 2 bases and 2 bases respectively, with 10 bases between them. CDR3 length: 15 residues. CDR3 loop: CASSILWGGNQPQHF. For the CDR3, the DNA is TGTGCCAGTAGTATACTTTGGGGAGGCAATCAGCCCCAGCATTTT.

The count of this clone is one. This sequence joins TRBV7-9 and TRBJ1-2, with D maybe TRBD1 (6 bases). The germline V gene encodes CDR1 SEHNR and CDR2 FQNEAQ (reference sequence). Trimming pared 3 bases from V and 6 bases from J, leaving 14 bases between. The CDR3 contains 14 residues. CDR3: CASSLEGGGDGYTF. The CDR3 DNA reads TGTGCCAGCAGCTTGGAAGGGGGTGGGGATGGCTACACCTTC.